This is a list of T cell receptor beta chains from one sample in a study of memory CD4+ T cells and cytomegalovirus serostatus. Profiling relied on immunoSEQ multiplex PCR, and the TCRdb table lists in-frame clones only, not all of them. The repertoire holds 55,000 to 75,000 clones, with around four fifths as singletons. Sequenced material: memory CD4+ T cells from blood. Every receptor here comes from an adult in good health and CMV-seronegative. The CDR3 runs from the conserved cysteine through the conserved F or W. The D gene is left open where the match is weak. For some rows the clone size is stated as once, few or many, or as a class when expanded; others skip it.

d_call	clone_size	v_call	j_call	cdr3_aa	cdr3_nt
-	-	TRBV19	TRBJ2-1	CASNVGGSNEQFF	TGTGCCAGTAACGTCGGGGGAAGCAATGAGCAGTTCTTC
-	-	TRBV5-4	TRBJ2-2	CASSTGQRTNTGELFF	TGTGCCAGCAGCACTGGACAGAGAACGAACACCGGGGAGCTGTTTTTT
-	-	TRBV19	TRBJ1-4	CASSMVTQANEKLFF	TGTGCCAGTAGTATGGTGACTCAGGCAAATGAAAAACTGTTTTTT
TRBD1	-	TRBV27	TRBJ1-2	CASSHSGQGVGYTF	TGTGCCAGCAGTCACTCGGGACAGGGGGTAGGCTACACCTTC
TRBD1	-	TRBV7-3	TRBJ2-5	CASSPFGRGETQYF	TGTGCCAGCAGCCCCTTCGGCAGGGGGGAGACCCAGTACTTC
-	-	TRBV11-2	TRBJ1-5	CASSLTGDQPQHF	TGTGCCAGCAGCTTAACAGGCGATCAGCCCCAGCATTTT
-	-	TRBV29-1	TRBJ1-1	CSVARETHNKAFF	TGCAGCGTTGCCCGGGAGACACACAACAAAGCTTTCTTT
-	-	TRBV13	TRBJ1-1	CASSYRAFGEDTEAFF	TGTGCCAGCAGCTACAGGGCTTTTGGGGAGGACACTGAAGCTTTCTTT
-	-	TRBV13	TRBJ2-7	CASSPKSYEQYF	TGTGCCAGCAGCCCGAAATCCTACGAGCAGTACTTC
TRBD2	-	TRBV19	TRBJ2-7	CASSKRGPYEQYF	TGTGCCAGTAGTAAGCGGGGGCCCTACGAGCAGTACTTC
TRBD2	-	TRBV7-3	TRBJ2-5	CASSSPGLAGETQYF	TGTGCCAGCAGCTCCCCGGGACTAGCCGGTGAGACCCAGTACTTC
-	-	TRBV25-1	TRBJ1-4	CASSNQETGWQEKLFF	TGTGCCAGCAGTAATCAGGAAACAGGGTGGCAGGAAAAACTGTTTTTT
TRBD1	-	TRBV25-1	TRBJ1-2	CASGKGQGNYGYTF	TGTGCCAGCGGAAAAGGACAGGGGAACTATGGCTACACCTTC
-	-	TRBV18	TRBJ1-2	CASSPDDRANTF	TGTGCCAGCTCACCGGATGACAGAGCGAACACCTTC
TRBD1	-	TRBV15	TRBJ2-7	CATSRDLNRGSYEQYF	TGTGCCACCAGCAGAGATTTGAACAGGGGTTCCTACGAGCAGTACTTC
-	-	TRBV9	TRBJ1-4	CASSVDGFREKLFF	TGTGCCAGCAGCGTAGATGGGTTTCGGGAAAAACTGTTTTTT
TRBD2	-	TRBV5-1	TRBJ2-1	CASRTLAGGPYNEQFF	TGCGCCAGCAGGACCCTAGCGGGGGGCCCCTACAATGAGCAGTTCTTC
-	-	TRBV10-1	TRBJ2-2	CASSGAPTNTGELFF	TGCGCCAGCAGTGGGGCACCTACGAACACCGGGGAGCTGTTTTTT
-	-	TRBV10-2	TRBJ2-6	CASSPGRKVSGANVLTF	TGCGCCAGCAGCCCGGGACGGAAAGTCTCTGGGGCCAACGTCCTGACTTTC
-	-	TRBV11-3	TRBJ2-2	CASSLSGGDRELFF	TGTGCCAGCAGCCTTAGTGGCGGGGACAGGGAGCTGTTTTTT
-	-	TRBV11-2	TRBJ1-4	CASSRGHTTNEKLFF	TGTGCCAGCAGCCGAGGCCATACAACTAATGAAAAACTGTTTTTT
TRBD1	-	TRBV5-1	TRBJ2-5	CASSISQGAGETQYF	TGCGCCAGCAGCATATCACAGGGGGCAGGAGAGACCCAGTACTTC
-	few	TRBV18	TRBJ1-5	CASSPQYSNQPQHF	TGTGCCAGCTCACCACAATATAGCAATCAGCCCCAGCATTTT
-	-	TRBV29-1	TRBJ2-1	CSGTTGGGEQFF	TGCAGCGGTACGACAGGAGGGGGGGAGCAGTTCTTC
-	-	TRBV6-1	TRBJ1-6	CASSELTQSPLHF	TGTGCCAGCAGTGAATTGACACAGTCACCCCTCCACTTT
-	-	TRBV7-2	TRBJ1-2	CASSLAIGATGYTF	TGTGCCAGCAGCTTAGCCATAGGGGCCACTGGCTACACCTTC
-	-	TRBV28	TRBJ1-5	CASSLTGNQPQHF	TGTGCCAGCAGCCTGACAGGCAATCAGCCCCAGCATTTT
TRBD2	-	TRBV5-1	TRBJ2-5	CASSFGTSGQETQYF	TGCGCCAGCAGCTTCGGGACTAGCGGACAAGAGACCCAGTACTTC
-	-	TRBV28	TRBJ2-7	CASSSAWNEQYF	TGTGCCAGCAGTTCTGCTTGGAACGAGCAGTACTTC
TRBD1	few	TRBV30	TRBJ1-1	CAWSEQGTGYTEAFF	TGTGCCTGGAGTGAACAGGGGACGGGGTACACTGAAGCTTTCTTT
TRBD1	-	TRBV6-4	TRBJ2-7	CASSGAGQGAGEQYF	TGTGCCAGCAGTGGCGCAGGACAGGGGGCGGGGGAGCAGTACTTC
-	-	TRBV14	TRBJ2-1	CASSPGYWNEQFF	TGTGCCAGCAGCCCGGGGTACTGGAATGAGCAGTTCTTC
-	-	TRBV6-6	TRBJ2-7	CASSSPGKRDEQYF	TGTGCCAGCAGTTCCCCGGGAAAAAGAGACGAGCAGTACTTC
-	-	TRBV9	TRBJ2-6	CASSVGLGSGANVLTF	TGTGCCAGCAGCGTAGGTCTGGGGTCTGGGGCCAACGTCCTGACTTTC
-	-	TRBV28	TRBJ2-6	CASRGVSGANVLTF	TGTGCCAGCCGTGGTGTTTCCGGGGCCAACGTCCTGACTTTC
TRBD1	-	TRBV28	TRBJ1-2	CASSLVPGQGNGYTF	TGTGCCAGCAGTCTCGTTCCGGGACAGGGGAATGGCTACACCTTC
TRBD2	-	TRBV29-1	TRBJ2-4	CSVESQRGIGNIQYF	TGCAGCGTTGAGAGCCAGCGGGGTATCGGAAACATTCAGTACTTC
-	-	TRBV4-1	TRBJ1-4	CASSHRSHGATNEKLFF	TGCGCCAGCAGCCACAGGTCCCATGGGGCAACTAATGAAAAACTGTTTTTT
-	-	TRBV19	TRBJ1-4	CASNSRSQGEGKLFF	TGTGCCAGTAACTCACGGTCCCAGGGAGAAGGAAAACTGTTTTTT
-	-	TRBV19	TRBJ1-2	CASSIGEGGYTF	TGTGCCAGTAGTATTGGCGAGGGTGGCTACACCTTC
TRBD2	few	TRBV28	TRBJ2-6	CASRPGGFGSGANVLTF	TGTGCCAGCAGACCCGGGGGGTTTGGCTCTGGGGCCAACGTCCTGACTTTC
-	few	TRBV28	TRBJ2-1	CASSFLYNEQFF	TGTGCCAGCAGTTTCCTATACAATGAGCAGTTCTTC
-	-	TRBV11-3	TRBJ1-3	CASSAETGNTIYF	TGTGCCAGCAGCGCAGAAACTGGAAACACCATATATTTT
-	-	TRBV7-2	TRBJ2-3	CASKRRSGSTDTQYF	TGTGCCAGCAAACGCCGGTCAGGGAGCACAGATACGCAGTATTTT
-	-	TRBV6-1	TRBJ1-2	CASRPAGGSGYGYTF	TGTGCCAGCAGACCCGCTGGGGGGTCGGGCTATGGCTACACCTTC
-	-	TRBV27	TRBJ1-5	CASSLQGGGGQPQHF	TGTGCCAGCAGTTTACAGGGTGGGGGTGGGCAGCCCCAGCATTTT
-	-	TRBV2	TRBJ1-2	CASSGSVGFYGYTF	TGTGCCAGCAGTGGTAGCGTAGGGTTCTATGGCTACACCTTC
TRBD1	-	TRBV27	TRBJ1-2	CASSSIGTGGIGGYTF	TGTGCCAGCAGTTCCATAGGGACAGGGGGCATTGGGGGCTACACCTTC
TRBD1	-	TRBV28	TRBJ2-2	CASRLRGPNTGELFF	TGTGCCAGCCGACTGAGGGGGCCCAACACCGGGGAGCTGTTTTTT
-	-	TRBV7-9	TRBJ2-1	CASSRPSYNEQFF	TGTGCCAGCAGCCGGCCCTCCTACAATGAGCAGTTCTTC
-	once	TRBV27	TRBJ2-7	CASSFRDNSYEQYF	TGTGCCAGCAGTTTCCGAGACAACTCCTACGAGCAGTACTTC
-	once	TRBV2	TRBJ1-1	CASKGLSGTGTEAFF	TGTGCCAGCAAGGGGCTGTCCGGGACTGGCACTGAAGCTTTCTTT
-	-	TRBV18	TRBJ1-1	CASSPPEAGGNTEAFF	TGTGCCAGCTCACCACCGGAGGCCGGGGGGAACACTGAAGCTTTCTTT
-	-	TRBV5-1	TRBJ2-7	CASSPDGGTYEQYF	TGCGCCAGCAGCCCGGACGGAGGAACCTACGAGCAGTACTTC
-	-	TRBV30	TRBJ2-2	CAWRGGPAVPGELFF	TGTGCCTGGAGGGGGGGACCCGCCGTCCCCGGGGAGCTGTTTTTT
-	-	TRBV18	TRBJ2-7	CASSPVLGKNEQYF	TGTGCCAGCTCACCTGTTTTGGGGAAGAACGAGCAGTACTTC
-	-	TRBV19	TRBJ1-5	CAIGHSGNQPQHF	TGTGCCATAGGACATTCCGGTAACCAGCCCCAGCATTTT